This is a list of T cell receptor beta chains from one sample in a study of T cells in localized non-small cell lung cancer. Measured with immunoSEQ multiplex PCR; TCRdb has only the in-frame clones, and not every one. The sample carries about 3,400 clones, around 21% recorded once. The material was lung tumor tissue, obtained before any cancer treatment. The receptors shown here come from a man aged 18-55 years with stage II lung adenocarcinoma. Each CDR3 is given with its conserved first and last residue.

v_call	j_call	cdr3_length	cdr3_aa
TRBV11-3	TRBJ2-2	14	CASSSQGNTGELFF
TRBV11-3	TRBJ2-7	15	CASSSAGTGIYEQYF
TRBV6-8	TRBJ2-7	15	CASSYSSGGSYEQYF
TRBV9	TRBJ2-7	15	CASSVVEGGLYEQYF
TRBV30	TRBJ1-1	12	CAWGRSRAEAFF
TRBV11-3	TRBJ2-1	14	CASSFGSLANEQFF
TRBV6-8	TRBJ2-1	13	CASSYRVSWEQFF
TRBV19	TRBJ1-5	15	CASSMGHYSNQPQHF
TRBV19	TRBJ1-2	13	CASTEQGGYGYTF
TRBV6-8	TRBJ1-1	12	CAISGQGTEAFF
TRBV25-1	TRBJ2-1	15	CASSEWGRGVNEQFF
TRBV5-1	TRBJ2-6	16	CASSLGSSSGANVLTF
TRBV18	TRBJ1-3	17	CASSPTPPTGRGNTIYF
TRBV11-3	TRBJ1-1	15	CASSSRSQGGTEAFF
TRBV11-3	TRBJ2-7	15	CASSISREIAYEQYF
TRBV28	TRBJ1-4	15	CASSIPPGSGEKLFF
TRBV19	TRBJ2-7	15	CASSRVGVSSYEQYF
TRBV23-1	TRBJ1-1	17	CASSPRTGLFLQREAFF
TRBV28	TRBJ2-1	14	CASSPITSYNEQFF
TRBV6-8	TRBJ1-1	17	CASSFNVPLTANTEAFF
TRBV6-8	TRBJ2-6	16	CASSDGTGLGANVLTF
TRBV11-3	TRBJ2-3	20	CASSLVSLAGGTLSTDTQYF
TRBV1	TRBJ2-7	12	CASNQVVREQYF
TRBV18	TRBJ1-1	15	CASSPDFDRAGDAFF
TRBV30	TRBJ1-5	14	CAWSTGQGNQPQHF
TRBV10-3	TRBJ2-3	16	CASSESSGGATDTQYF
TRBV6-8	TRBJ2-1	13	CAISRDRYNEQFF
TRBV30	TRBJ1-5	15	CAWSVRGVYGQPQHF
TRBV5-1	TRBJ2-2	14	CASSLTVNTGELFF
TRBV11-3	TRBJ1-5	14	CASSGRDKIYPQHF
TRBV11-3	TRBJ2-3	17	CASSLDGSGGLADTQYF
TRBV4-1	TRBJ2-7	14	CASSQDQGSYEQYF
TRBV28	TRBJ1-6	14	CASRAGDRNSPLHF
TRBV6-8	TRBJ1-1	12	CASSQPQGAAFF
TRBV14	TRBJ1-6	15	CASSFVRDSSSPLHF
TRBV6-8	TRBJ2-7	13	CASVSGGLYEQYF
TRBV19	TRBJ2-6	16	CASSIVTISGANVLTF
TRBV11-3	TRBJ1-1	15	CASSPPEGQNTEAFF
TRBV11-3	TRBJ1-5	15	CASSSNRGDAQPQHF
TRBV6-8	TRBJ1-1	14	CASNPGQGQTEAFF
TRBV28	TRBJ1-1	12	CASRSGGTEAFF
TRBV9	TRBJ2-3	14	CASSRTSDTDTQYF
TRBV11-3	TRBJ1-1	15	CASSPLAQVNTEAFF
TRBV28	TRBJ2-5	15	CASRTGTGGLETQYF
TRBV27	TRBJ2-1	15	CASRVGGAPNNEQFF
TRBV9	TRBJ1-2	12	CASSQSAKGYTF
TRBV11-3	TRBJ1-2	14	CASSLSLQNYGYTF
TRBV5-1	TRBJ2-7	14	CASSLARVGYEQYF
TRBV6-8	TRBJ1-1	14	CASIEQGRASEAFF
TRBV6-8	TRBJ1-2	14	CASRFGQSNYGYTF
TRBV28	TRBJ2-7	16	CASSAWGGPSSYEQYF
TRBV28	TRBJ2-2	15	CASSFGRSGTGELFF
TRBV28	TRBJ2-3	14	CASKAQRGGDTQYF
TRBV18	TRBJ1-4	14	CASSPGTGNEKLFF
TRBV30	TRBJ1-6	15	CAWSHSGRDNSPLHF
TRBV9	TRBJ1-3	15	CASSVNFVSGNTIYF